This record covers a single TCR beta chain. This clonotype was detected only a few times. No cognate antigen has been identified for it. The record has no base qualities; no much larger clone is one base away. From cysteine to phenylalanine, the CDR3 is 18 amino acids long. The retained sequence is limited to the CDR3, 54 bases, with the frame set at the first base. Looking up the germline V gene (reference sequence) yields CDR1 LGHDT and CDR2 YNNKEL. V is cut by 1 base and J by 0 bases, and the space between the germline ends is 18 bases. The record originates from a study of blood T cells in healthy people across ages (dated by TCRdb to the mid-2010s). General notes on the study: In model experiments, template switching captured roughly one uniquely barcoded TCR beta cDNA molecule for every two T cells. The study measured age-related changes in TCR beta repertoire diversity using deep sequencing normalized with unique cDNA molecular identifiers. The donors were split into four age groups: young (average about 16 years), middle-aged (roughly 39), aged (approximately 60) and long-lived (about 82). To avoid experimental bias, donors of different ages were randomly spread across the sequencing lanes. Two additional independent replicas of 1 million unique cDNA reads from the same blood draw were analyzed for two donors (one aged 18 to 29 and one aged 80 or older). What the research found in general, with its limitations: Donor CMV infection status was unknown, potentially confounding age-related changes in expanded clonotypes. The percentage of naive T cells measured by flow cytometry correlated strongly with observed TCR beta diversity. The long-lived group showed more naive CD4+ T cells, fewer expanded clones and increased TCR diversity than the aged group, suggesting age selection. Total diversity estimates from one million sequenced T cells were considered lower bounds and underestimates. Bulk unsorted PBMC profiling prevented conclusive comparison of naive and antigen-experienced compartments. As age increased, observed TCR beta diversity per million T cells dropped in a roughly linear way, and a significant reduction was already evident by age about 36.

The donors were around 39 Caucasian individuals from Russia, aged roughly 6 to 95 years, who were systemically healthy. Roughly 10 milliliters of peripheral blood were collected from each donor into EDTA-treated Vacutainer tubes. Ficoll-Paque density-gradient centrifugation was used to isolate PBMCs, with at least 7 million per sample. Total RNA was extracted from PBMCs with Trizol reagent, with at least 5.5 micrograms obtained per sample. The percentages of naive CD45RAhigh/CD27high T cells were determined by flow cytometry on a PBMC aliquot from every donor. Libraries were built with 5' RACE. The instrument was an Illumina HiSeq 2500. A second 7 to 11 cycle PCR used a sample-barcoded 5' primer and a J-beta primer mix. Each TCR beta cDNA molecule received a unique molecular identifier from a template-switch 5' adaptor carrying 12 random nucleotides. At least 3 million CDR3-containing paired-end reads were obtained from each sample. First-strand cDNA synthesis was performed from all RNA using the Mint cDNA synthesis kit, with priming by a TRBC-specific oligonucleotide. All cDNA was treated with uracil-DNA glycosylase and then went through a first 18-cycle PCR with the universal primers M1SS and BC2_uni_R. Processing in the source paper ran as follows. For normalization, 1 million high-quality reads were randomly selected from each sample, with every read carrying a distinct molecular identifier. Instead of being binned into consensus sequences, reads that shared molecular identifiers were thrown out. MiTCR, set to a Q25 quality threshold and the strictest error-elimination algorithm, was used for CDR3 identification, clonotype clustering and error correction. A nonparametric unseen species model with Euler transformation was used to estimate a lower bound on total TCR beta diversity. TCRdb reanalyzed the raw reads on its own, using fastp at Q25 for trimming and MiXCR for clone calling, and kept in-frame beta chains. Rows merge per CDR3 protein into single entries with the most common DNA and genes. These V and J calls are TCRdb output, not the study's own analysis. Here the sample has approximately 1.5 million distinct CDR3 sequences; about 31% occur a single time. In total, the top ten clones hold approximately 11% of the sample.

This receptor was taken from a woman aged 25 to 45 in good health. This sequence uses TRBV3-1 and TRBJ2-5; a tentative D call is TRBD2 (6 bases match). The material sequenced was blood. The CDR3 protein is CASSQGGNRGRYQETQYF. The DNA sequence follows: TGTGCCAGCAGCCAAGGAGGCAATCGGGGGAGGTACCAAGAGACCCAGTACTTC.